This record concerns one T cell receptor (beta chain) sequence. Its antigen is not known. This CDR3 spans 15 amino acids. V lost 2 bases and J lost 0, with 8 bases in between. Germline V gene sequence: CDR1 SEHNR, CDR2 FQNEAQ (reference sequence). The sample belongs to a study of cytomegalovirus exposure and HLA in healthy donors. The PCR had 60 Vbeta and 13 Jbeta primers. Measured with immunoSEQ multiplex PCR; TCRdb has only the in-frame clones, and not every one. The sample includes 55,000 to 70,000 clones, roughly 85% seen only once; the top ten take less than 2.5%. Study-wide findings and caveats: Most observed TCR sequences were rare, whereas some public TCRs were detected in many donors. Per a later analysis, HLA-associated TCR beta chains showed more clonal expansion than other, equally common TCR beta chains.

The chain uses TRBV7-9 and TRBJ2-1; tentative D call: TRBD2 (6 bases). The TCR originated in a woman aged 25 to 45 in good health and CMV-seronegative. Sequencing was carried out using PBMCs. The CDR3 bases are TGTGCCAGCAGCTTACGCGGGAACTCCTACAATGAGCAGTTCTTC. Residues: CASSLRGNSYNEQFF. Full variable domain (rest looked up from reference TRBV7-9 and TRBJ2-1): DTGVSQNPRHKITKRGQNVTFRCDPISEHNRLYWYRQTLGQGPEFLTYFQNEAQLEKSRLLSDRFSAERPKGSFSTLEIQRTEQGDSAMYLCASSLRGNSYNEQFFGPGTRLTVL.